This T cell receptor (beta chain) originates from a study of identical twins. Trimming took 6 bases from V and 4 from J, leaving 18 bases between them. Germline lookup yields CDR1 DFQATT and CDR2 SNEGSKA (reference sequence). This CDR3 has 14 amino acids. Via MiXCR, TCRdb re-called the 5' RACE reads, giving one row per CDR3 protein. The sample records 1.5 million to 2 million distinct CDR3 sequences, about 30% being singletons. Concerning this clonotype: Its antigen remains unknown.

Notes on the study in general: The abundant beta clonotypes from cord blood had fewer insertions, and memory repertoires had none of this. The conclusions drew on cross-sectional statistical analysis instead of tracking the same donors. Invariant cells of the MAIT and iNKT types might have partly distorted the zero-insertion analyses.

The TCR comes from a newborn girl in good health. Material: cord blood. The rearrangement uses TRBV20-1 and TRBJ1-1, with D perhaps matching TRBD1 (5 bases). The CDR3 region has the DNA TGCAGTGCCATACTCTCCGCTGGGGGCACTGAAGCTTTCTTT. It translates to CSAILSAGGTEAFF.